The 28 T cell receptor beta chains reported below all come from one sample, sequenced in a study of cytomegalovirus exposure and HLA in healthy donors (dated by TCRdb to about 2017). Library preparation was by the immunoSEQ multiplex PCR assay. For the multiplex PCR, a mixture combining 60 forward primers for TCR Vbeta segments and 13 reverse primers for TCR Jbeta segments was used. TCRdb carries this immuneACCESS record with in-frame sequences only. Its versions omit some clonotypes, under half of them owing to an unresolved V gene in the studies checked, with the rest unexplained. Counted in this sample were about 190,000 clones; more than 75% of them appeared once. The ten largest clonotypes hold 1.3% of the sample. The specimen sequenced was PBMCs. These TCRs come from a young man in good health and CMV-seronegative.

This rearrangement joins TRBV19 to TRBJ1-2, with 9 positions matching TRBD1. The germline CDR1 and CDR2 sequences are LNHDA and SQIVND (reference sequence). V gave up 5 bases and J gave up 5 bases; unmatched junction bases: 6. This CDR3 comprises 14 residues. The CDR3 DNA reads TGTGCCAGTAGTCGGACAGGGGCGGCTTATGGCTACACCTTC. This translates into CASSRTGAAYGYTF.

This sequence joins TRBV7-9 and TRBJ2-5; the D gene is possibly TRBD2 (6 bases). Trimming removed 7 bases at V and 4 bases at J, with 25 bases between. This CDR3 is built from 17 residues. Germline V lookup: CDR1 SEHNR, CDR2 FQNEAQ (reference sequence). The CDR3 bases are TGTGCCAGCACCGTCCTTAGCTTCTCGCGGGGAGGAGAGACCCAGTACTTC. This encodes CASTVLSFSRGGETQYF.

This clone was counted a few times. The rearrangement links TRBV18 to TRBJ2-1; 8 positions match TRBD1. There are 15 residues in the CDR3. From germline, CDR1 is KGHSH and CDR2 LQKENI. After removal of 3 bases from V and 5 bases from J, the junction contained 6 bases not matched to a gene. As DNA, the CDR3 is TGTGCCAGCTCACCTCAGGGGGCGCTTAACAATGAGCAGTTCTTC. Its translation is CASSPQGALNNEQFF.

The chain employs TRBV19 and TRBJ1-2; the match to TRBD1 covers 7 bases. The V segment lost 1 base and the J segment 7 bases; nucleotides outside the gene matches: 9. The CDR3 is 15 amino acids. Looked up from germline, CDR1 is LNHDA and CDR2 is SQIVND (reference sequence). CDR3 residues: CASSIVGRQGGGYTF. CDR3 coding DNA: TGTGCCAGTAGTATAGTCGGGCGACAGGGCGGTGGCTACACCTTC.

In regard to this clone: Compared with germline, one end of the junction differs, possibly owing to a read error. The V call is TRBV15, the J call TRBJ2-1; either TRBD1 or TRBD2 may supply D (7 bases each). This CDR3 has 16 amino acids. Germline CDR1 and CDR2: LNHNV and YYDKDF (reference sequence). The DNA of the CDR3 is TGTGTCACCAGCAGGGGGAGGGCTCTGGCAATGGATGAGCAGTTCTTC. Translated, it gives CVTSRGRALAMDEQFF.

The chain carries TRBV29-1 and TRBJ1-5; D ambiguous. V shed 4 bases and J shed 7 bases, with 17 bases lying between them. From germline, CDR1 is SQVTM and CDR2 ANQGSEA. The CDR3 totals 14 residues. CDR3 residues: CSVVFGGSGQPQHF. The CDR3 DNA reads as TGCAGCGTTGTTTTCGGAGGGTCGGGGCAGCCCCAGCATTTT.

This chain links TRBV30 with TRBJ2-6; the match to TRBD1 covers 7 bases. CDR3 size: 16 residues. The V gene end was trimmed by 6 bases and the J gene end by 0 bases; junction bases not matched to a gene: 8. Germline V CDR1 and CDR2: GTSNPN, SVGIG (reference sequence). In DNA, the CDR3 is TGTGCCTGCCGACAGGGCCCTATCTCTGGGGCCAACGTCCTGACTTTC. Protein product: CACRQGPISGANVLTF.

The chain carries TRBV28 and TRBJ1-3; D is ambiguous. Trimming stripped 3 bases from V and 2 bases from J, with 5 bases between. CDR3 size: 13 residues. Germline lookup yields CDR1 MDHEN and CDR2 SYDVKM. The CDR3 region is CASSFEAGNTIYF. As DNA, the CDR3 is TGTGCCAGCAGTTTTGAGGCTGGAAACACCATATATTTT.

V and J are TRBV11-3 and TRBJ2-2; 7 positions match TRBD2. J was trimmed by 3 bases and V by 0 bases; bases with no gene match: 4. The CDR3 runs to 16 residues. Germline CDR1 SGHNT, CDR2 YENEEA. CDR3 in amino acids: CASSLEGLGDTGELFF. CDR3 DNA sequence: TGTGCCAGCAGCTTAGAAGGACTAGGGGACACCGGGGAGCTGTTTTTT.

Comments on this clone: The junction and the germline gene differ at one end; a read error may be behind it. Other DNA sequences in the same sample also yield this CDR3. The V gene is TRBV27, the J gene TRBJ2-2; TRBD2 aligns across 9 bases. This CDR3 has 16 residues. The V gene's germline CDR1 is MNHEY and CDR2 SMNVEV (reference sequence). The CDR3, as DNA: TGCGCCAGCAGACTTAGCGGGAGTGTTAACACCGGGGAGCTGTTTTTT. Its protein product is CASRLSGSVNTGELFF.

This chain uses TRBV19 with TRBJ2-7; 7 bases match TRBD2. Germline assignment: CDR1 LNHDA and CDR2 SQIVND (reference sequence). V lost 8 bases, J lost 6 bases, and 10 bases stayed unmatched. The CDR3 runs 13 residues. For the CDR3, the DNA is TGTGCCAGTTGGCCGGGAGGATGGAGCGAGCAGTACTTC. It codes for CASWPGGWSEQYF.

This chain uses TRBV4-3 with TRBJ2-7; TRBD2 is a possible D gene (6 bases). CDR1 LGHNA and CDR2 YSLEER come from the germline V gene. Trimming cost V 3 bases and J 3 bases, with 15 bases left between them. CDR3 length equals 15 residues. The CDR3 nucleotides are TGCGCCAGCAGCCAGGAAACTAGCCTACTCTACGAGCAGTACTTC. It specifies CASSQETSLLYEQYF.

The chain joins TRBV7-2 to TRBJ2-7; TRBD1 agrees at 9 bases. This CDR3 has 12 residues. The V gene's germline CDR1 is SGHTA and CDR2 FQGNSA. The V segment lost 6 bases and the J segment 6 bases; nucleotides outside the gene matches: 3. Here the CDR3 DNA reads TGTGCCAGCAGTTCGACAGGGGGCGAGCAGTACTTC. Its translation is CASSSTGGEQYF. The entire variable domain, with the rest obtained from reference TRBV7-2 and TRBJ2-7, is as follows: GAGVSQSPSNKVTEKGKDVELRCDPISGHTALYWYRQSLGQGLEFLIYFQGNSAPDKSGLPSDRFSAERTGGSVSTLTIQRTQQEDSAVYLCASSSTGGEQYFGPGTRLTVT.

V is TRBV28 and J is TRBJ1-2; a possible D gene is TRBD1 (6 bases). This CDR3 has 14 amino acids. V dropped 2 bases and J dropped 2 bases, with 9 bases sitting between them. CDR1 and CDR2 (germline): MDHEN, SYDVKM. The chain's CDR3 is CASSLGGRNYGYTF. For the CDR3, the DNA is TGTGCCAGCAGTTTAGGGGGCCGCAACTATGGCTACACCTTC.

V and J are TRBV14 and TRBJ2-7; 10 bases map to TRBD1. V shed 4 bases, J shed 4 bases, and the junction held 10 bases outside the gene matches. The CDR3 loop spans 16 amino acids. CDR1 and CDR2 from the germline V gene are SGHDN and FVKESK. In nucleotides, the CDR3 is TGTGCCAGCAGCCGATACCCCCCGGGACAGGGGTACGAGCAGTACTTC. Amino acids: CASSRYPPGQGYEQYF.

The rearrangement uses TRBV11-3 and TRBJ2-7; 7 positions match TRBD2. Trimming cost V 0 bases and J 2 bases; bases outside gene matches: 7. Germline CDR1 SGHNT, CDR2 YENEEA. This CDR3 contains 16 residues. This CDR3 is CASSLDLREGPYEQYF. The CDR3 DNA reads as TGTGCCAGCAGCTTAGATTTGAGGGAGGGCCCCTACGAGCAGTACTTC.

The chain joins TRBV28 to TRBJ1-5; D gene ambiguous. This CDR3 contains 17 residues. Germline CDR1 reads MDHEN; CDR2 reads SYDVKM. Trimming cost V 5 bases and J 3 bases, with 20 bases left between them. CDR3 residues: CASSPSSGTAYNQPQHF. CDR3 sequence (DNA): TGTGCCAGCAGTCCATCCTCCGGCACAGCTTACAATCAGCCCCAGCATTTT.

The chain's CDR3 is CASSQESGELFF. The CDR3 nucleotides read TGTGCCAGCAGCCAAGAGAGCGGGGAGCTGTTTTTT. The V and J genes are TRBV4-2 and TRBJ2-2; D ambiguous. CDR3 length equals 12 residues. Between the trimmed V and J ends, which lost 0 bases and 7 bases, there was a span of 3 bases. From germline, CDR1 is LGHNA and CDR2 YNFKEQ.

V usage is TRBV19 and J usage is TRBJ1-4; TRBD1 agrees at 8 bases. The CDR3 contains 18 residues. CDR1 and CDR2 (germline): LNHDA, SQIVND (reference sequence). The V segment lost 5 bases and the J segment 6 bases; nucleotides outside the gene matches: 17. CDR3 protein: CASSGMTGAHSWDEKLFF. For the CDR3, the DNA is TGTGCCAGTAGTGGGATGACAGGGGCACATTCATGGGATGAAAAACTGTTTTTT.

This clone turned up a few times. The chain joins TRBV20-1 to TRBJ1-1; D is uncertain. Germline values: CDR1 DFQATT, CDR2 SNEGSKA (reference sequence). The CDR3 totals 11 residues. V was trimmed by 6 bases and J by 8 bases, leaving 13 bases between them. The chain's CDR3 is CSAPGFTEAFF. The CDR3 nucleotides are TGCAGTGCGCCGGGGTTTACCGAAGCTTTCTTT.

The rearrangement joins TRBV18 to TRBJ2-1, with TRBD1 matching 8 bases. The CDR3 runs 15 residues. From germline, CDR1 is KGHSH and CDR2 LQKENI. Trimming took 8 bases from V and 9 from J; bases not matched to a gene: 15. CDR3 bases: TGTGCCAGCACCTACATCCAGGGGGCGCAGGGTGAGCAGTTCTTC. It yields the protein CASTYIQGAQGEQFF.

The chain carries TRBV4-1 and TRBJ2-7, with TRBD2 matching over 7 bases. Germline V gene data show CDR1 as MGHRA and CDR2 as YSYEKL. The CDR3 is made up of 16 amino acids. Trimming took 5 bases from V and 4 from J; bases not matched to a gene: 14. CDR3 nucleotide sequence: TGCGCCAGCAGCTCAGGCCTTTCCGGGGGGAATTACGAGCAGTACTTC. Encoded protein: CASSSGLSGGNYEQYF.

The chain is built from TRBV12-5 and TRBJ1-2, with D uncertain. Per germline, CDR1 LGHNT and CDR2 FRNRAP. The V gene lost 6 bases and the J gene lost 0 bases, with 5 bases spanning the gap. CDR3 length: 12 amino acids. The CDR3 DNA sequence: TGTGCTAGTGGAGCATCTAACTATGGCTACACCTTC. Protein product: CASGASNYGYTF.

The chain uses TRBV5-6 and TRBJ1-1, with 8 bases matching TRBD1. Germline CDR1 is SGHDT and CDR2 is YYEEEE. V shed 6 bases and J 6 bases; nucleotides not matched to a gene: 7. The CDR3 is 13 residues long. CDR3 DNA: TGTGCCAGCAAGTTACAGGGGGGCTCTGAAGCTTTCTTT. Its translation: CASKLQGGSEAFF.

The rearrangement joins TRBV5-1 to TRBJ1-1, with a possible D match to TRBD1 (6 bases). CDR3 length: 14 residues. V lost 0 bases to trimming and J lost 5 bases, with 11 bases between them. CDR1 is SGHRS, CDR2 YFSETQ, per germline. The CDR3: CASSLEGTGTEAFF. DNA for the CDR3: TGCGCCAGCAGCTTGGAAGGCACAGGGACTGAAGCTTTCTTT.

The V call is TRBV18, the J call TRBJ1-1, with D possibly matching TRBD1 (5 bases). V dropped 1 base and J dropped 1 base, with 16 bases sitting between them. Germline V lookup: CDR1 KGHSH, CDR2 LQKENI. The CDR3 covers 17 residues. The DNA of the CDR3 is TGTGCCAGCTCACCACTGACAACTTACCAGGGGAACACTGAAGCTTTCTTT. Amino acid sequence: CASSPLTTYQGNTEAFF.

The chain has TRBV5-4 and TRBJ2-1; tentatively, D is TRBD1 (6 bases). CDR3 length equals 15 residues. Trimming stripped 3 bases from V and 9 bases from J, with 19 bases between. Germline V gene lookup returns CDR1 SGHNT and CDR2 YYREEE (reference sequence). This chain's CDR3 is CASSSPLTGFFEQFF. In DNA, the CDR3 is TGTGCCAGCAGCTCCCCTTTAACAGGGTTTTTTGAGCAGTTCTTC.

V and J are TRBV7-2 and TRBJ2-5; 8 bases map to TRBD1. The end of the DNA aligns better with TRBJ2-7, so the J call may be wrong. CDR3 length: 15 amino acids. Germline lookup yields CDR1 SGHTA and CDR2 FQGNSA. The CDR3 sequence is CASSSSGQAYNEQYF. CDR3 sequence (DNA): TGTGCCAGCAGCTCCTCGGGACAGGCTTATAACGAGCAGTACTTC.